This T cell receptor beta chain was obtained from a study of chemoradiotherapy in HPV16-positive cancers. Using immunoSEQ multiplex PCR, the repertoire was profiled, and TCRdb retains in-frame clones only, with some absent. This sample has 14,000 or so clones, with approximately 71% found just once. This clone has just a few counts. Its matching antigen is unknown. The V and J ends lost 4 bases and 2 bases respectively, with 14 bases between them. The germline V gene encodes CDR1 LNHDA and CDR2 SQIVND (reference sequence). This CDR3 is built from 15 residues. Study-wide findings and caveats: Candidate HPV-specific clones and E7-related TCR motifs grew in tumor during treatment.

This material was obtained from a patient who underwent chemoradiotherapy. V gene TRBV19 combines with J gene TRBJ2-5; D unclear. This TCR was sampled from a human donor with HPV-associated anogenital cancer. The CDR3 DNA follows: TGTGCCAGTAGTAGAAGGGTGGGCAGACAAGAGACCCAGTACTTC. This codes for CASSRRVGRQETQYF.